The text below deals with one T cell receptor beta chain. The data were produced by immunoSEQ multiplex PCR, yet TCRdb's version contains in-frame clones alone and is incomplete. In the table there are more than 90,000 clones, 80% to 95% of which are singletons. V lost 4 bases to trimming and J lost 5 bases, with 15 bases between them. Germline assignment: CDR1 SGHVS and CDR2 FQNEAQ. CDR3 length: 15 residues. The sample is drawn from a study of CD4+ T cells in melanoma. The J gene is TRBJ1-5, the V gene TRBV7-8; D is possibly TRBD1 (5 bases). Sequenced input: peripheral blood. The receptor comes from a human donor with melanoma. The CDR3 sequence: CASSSRRIGDQPQHF. CDR3 DNA: TGTGCCAGCAGCTCAAGACGGATAGGGGATCAGCCCCAGCATTTT.